This entry describes one T cell receptor beta chain. As yet, its antigen is unknown. These data come from a study of T cells in Graves' hyperthyroidism and ophthalmopathy. Findings and limits, study-wide: Stable hyperthyroidism was separated from ophthalmopathy by a model based on 13 V-J features. Among clonotypes expanded in thyroid above 0.001, most were also found in blood.

Lactation, pregnancy, other autoimmune disease or uncontrolled infection led to exclusion of patients. The TCR beta CDR3 regions underwent amplification using RNA transcripts as the source. During a first-round RT-PCR of the TCR CDR3, the HTBI primer set was used. MiXCR was run by TCRdb on the multiplex PCR reads, yielding one entry per CDR3 protein. In the table there are 450,000 to 700,000 distinct CDR3 sequences, about half of which are singletons. The CDR3 is made up of 18 amino acids. Germline V gene sequence: CDR1 SGHTA, CDR2 FQGNSA. The V and J ends lost 5 bases and 4 bases, in that order; junction bases with no gene match: 12.

Sequencing was done on a sample of peripheral blood or thyroid tissue (not recorded which). This clonotype was obtained from an adult woman with Graves' disease, either hyperthyroidism or ophthalmopathy (not recorded which). The chain has TRBV7-2 and TRBJ2-7; 15 nucleotides agree with TRBD2. In DNA, the CDR3 is TGTGCCAGCAGCCATCAAGGGAGGGGGACTAGCGGGAGGTACGAGCAGTACTTC. Its translation: CASSHQGRGTSGRYEQYF. The entire variable domain, with the rest obtained from reference TRBV7-2 and TRBJ2-7, is as follows: GAGVSQSPSNKVTEKGKDVELRCDPISGHTALYWYRQSLGQGLEFLIYFQGNSAPDKSGLPSDRFSAERTGGSVSTLTIQRTQQEDSAVYLCASSHQGRGTSGRYEQYFGPGTRLTVT.